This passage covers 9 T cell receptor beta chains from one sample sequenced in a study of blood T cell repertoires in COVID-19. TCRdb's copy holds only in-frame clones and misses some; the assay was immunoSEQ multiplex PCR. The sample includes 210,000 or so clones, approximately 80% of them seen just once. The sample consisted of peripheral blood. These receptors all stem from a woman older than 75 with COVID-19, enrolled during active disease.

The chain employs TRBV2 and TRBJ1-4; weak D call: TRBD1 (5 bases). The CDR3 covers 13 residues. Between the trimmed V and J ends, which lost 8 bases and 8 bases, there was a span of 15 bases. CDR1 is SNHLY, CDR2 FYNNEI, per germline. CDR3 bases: TGTGCCAGCGAAAGCCAGGGTAGAGAAAAACTGTTTTTT. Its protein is CASESQGREKLFF.

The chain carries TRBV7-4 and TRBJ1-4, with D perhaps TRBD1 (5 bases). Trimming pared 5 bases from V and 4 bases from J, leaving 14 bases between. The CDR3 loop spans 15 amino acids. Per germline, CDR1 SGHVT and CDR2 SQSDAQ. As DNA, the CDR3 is TGTGCCAGCAGCCGCTGGGGCAGGAGTAATGAAAAACTGTTTTTT. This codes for CASSRWGRSNEKLFF.

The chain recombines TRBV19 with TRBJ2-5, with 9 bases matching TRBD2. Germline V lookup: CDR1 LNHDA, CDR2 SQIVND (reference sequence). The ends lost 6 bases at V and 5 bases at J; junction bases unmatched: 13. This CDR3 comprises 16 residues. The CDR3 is CASRLSGSSGVETQYF. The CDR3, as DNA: TGTGCCAGTAGACTTAGCGGGAGTTCGGGCGTCGAGACCCAGTACTTC.

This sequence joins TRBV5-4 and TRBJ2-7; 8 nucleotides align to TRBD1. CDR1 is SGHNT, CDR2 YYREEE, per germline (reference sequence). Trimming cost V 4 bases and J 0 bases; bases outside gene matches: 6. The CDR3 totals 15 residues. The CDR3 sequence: CASSPGQESSYEQYF. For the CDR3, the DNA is TGTGCCAGCAGCCCGGGACAGGAGAGCTCCTACGAGCAGTACTTC.

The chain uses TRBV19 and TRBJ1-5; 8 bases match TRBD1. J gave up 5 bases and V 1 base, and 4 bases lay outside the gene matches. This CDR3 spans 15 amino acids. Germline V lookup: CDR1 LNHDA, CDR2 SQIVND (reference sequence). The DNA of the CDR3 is TGTGCCAGTAGTATAGTCGGACAGGGTCATCAGCCCCAGCATTTT. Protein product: CASSIVGQGHQPQHF.

The DNA of the CDR3 is TGTGCCAGCAGCGTCCACTCAATAGGCAATCAGCCCCAGCATTTT. Translation: CASSVHSIGNQPQHF. The V gene is TRBV6-5, the J gene TRBJ1-5; no definite D call. The germline V gene encodes CDR1 MNHEY and CDR2 SVGAGI. The CDR3 spans 15 residues. Trimming removed 6 bases at V and 2 bases at J, with 14 bases between.

The CDR3 protein is CAQSHRDTCPEAFF. CDR3 bases: TGTGCCCAATCTCATCGGGACACATGCCCTGAAGCTTTCTTT. This chain uses TRBV30 with TRBJ1-1, with a weak D call TRBD1 (6 bases). This CDR3 region has 14 residues. Between the trimmed V and J ends, which lost 8 bases and 6 bases, there was a span of 22 bases. From germline, CDR1 is GTSNPN and CDR2 SVGIG (reference sequence).

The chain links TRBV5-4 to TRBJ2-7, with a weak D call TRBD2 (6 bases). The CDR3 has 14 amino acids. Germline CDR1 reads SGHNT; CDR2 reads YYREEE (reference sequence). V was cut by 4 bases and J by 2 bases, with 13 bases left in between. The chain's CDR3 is CASSLAGSTYEQYF. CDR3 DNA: TGTGCCAGCAGCCTGGCGGGGAGCACCTACGAGCAGTACTTC.

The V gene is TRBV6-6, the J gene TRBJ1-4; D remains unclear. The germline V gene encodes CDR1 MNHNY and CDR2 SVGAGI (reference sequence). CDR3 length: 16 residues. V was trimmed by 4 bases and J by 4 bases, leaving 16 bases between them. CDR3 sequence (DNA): TGTGCCAGCAGTTTCCTGCTGGGAGGTCGTAATGAAAAACTGTTTTTT. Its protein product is CASSFLLGGRNEKLFF.